The entry below gives a single T cell receptor beta chain sequence along with its context. Its target is unknown. The table came from immunoSEQ multiplex PCR; TCRdb's copy has only in-frame clones and leaves some out. Here the sample spans 120,000 to 150,000 clones, around 90% being singletons. V gave up 5 bases and J gave up 4 bases; unmatched junction bases: 22. Germline V gene data show CDR1 as MDHEN and CDR2 as SYDVKM. The CDR3 has 19 amino acids. The data originate from a study of T cell responses to AZD1222 COVID-19 vaccine. About the study: Combined were second doses at about 4 or about 12 weeks. Study results and caveats: Donors, mostly white British, included more females; clonal diversity was possibly underestimated. Reportedly, nearly half the spike-specific TCRs target unmutated variant regions. Seropositive status at baseline applied to only a handful of AZD1222 recipients.

The gene calls are TRBV28 and TRBJ1-2; TRBD1 agrees at 7 bases. This TCR was sampled from an adult in good health. Specimen: peripheral blood, collected on day 0 of AZD1222 vaccination. The CDR3 sequence: CASSPPSIQRGRPPYGYTF. CDR3 in DNA: TGTGCCAGCAGTCCCCCATCGATTCAAAGGGGGCGCCCCCCCTATGGCTACACCTTC.